The rows below give T cell receptor beta chains drawn from one sample of a study of blood T cell repertoires in COVID-19. The method was immunoSEQ multiplex PCR; TCRdb's version includes in-frame clones alone and lacks a portion of them. Here the sample spans hundreds of thousands of clones, roughly 80% being singletons. The sample taken for sequencing was peripheral blood. The receptors shown here come from a woman aged 40 to 50 with active or convalescent COVID-19. Each CDR3 is given with its conserved first and last residue. Fields, in order: CDR3 length, V gene, J gene, CDR3 protein.

15,TRBV5-1,TRBJ1-3,CASSSSQSSGNTIYF
14,TRBV6-5,TRBJ2-7,CASTDRDLSYEQYF
15,TRBV2,TRBJ1-5,CASSVGGLGSQPQHF
13,TRBV5-6,TRBJ1-1,CASSLDRGTEAFF
15,TRBV27,TRBJ2-3,CASSLRLPSTDTQYF
12,TRBV4-1,TRBJ1-1,CASSLGATEAFF
14,TRBV10-3,TRBJ2-2,CASREQGNTGELFF
12,TRBV6-6,TRBJ1-2,CASSLENYGYTF
12,TRBV12-5,TRBJ1-2,CASGDRVYGYTF
16,TRBV6-2/TRBV6-3,TRBJ2-5,CASSAGTSRGAETQYF
13,TRBV7-3,TRBJ2-3,CASSSAYTDTQYF
15,TRBV4-1,TRBJ1-4,CASSQVAGTNEKLFF
13,TRBV27,TRBJ2-1,CASSPGLASEQFF
14,TRBV27,TRBJ1-2,CASSSRQGAYGYTF
15,TRBV11-3,TRBJ1-4,CASSYGTGVSEKLFF
15,TRBV7-8,TRBJ1-1,CASSLFGDLGTEAFF
14,TRBV6-5,TRBJ2-1,CASRALSLLNEQFF
13,TRBV7-3,TRBJ1-1,CASSLTSDTEAFF
14,TRBV5-4,TRBJ2-7,CASSSRDRDYEQYF
14,TRBV19,TRBJ1-2,CASSPGQGFLGYTF
13,TRBV7-8,TRBJ2-2,CASSGGSIGELFF
15,TRBV18,TRBJ2-2,CASSRGTSNTGELFF
15,TRBV11-3,TRBJ2-5,CASSIWTGDQETQYF
17,TRBV7-2,TRBJ2-7,CASSLEGQGFIAYEQYF